Following are 24 T cell receptor beta chains from one sample sequenced in a study of OX40 agonist ivuxolimab in advanced cancers. Method: immunoSEQ multiplex PCR; TCRdb's copy keeps in-frame clones and lacks some. This table has approximately 40,000 clones, approximately 82% appearing once. Sequencing was performed on CD4+ or CD8+ T cells sorted from blood, taken in a trial of the OX40 agonist ivuxolimab. These receptors were collected from an adult with an advanced solid tumor such as melanoma, head and neck, liver or kidney cancer.

The V and J genes are TRBV6-1 and TRBJ2-2; no reliable D call. V gave up 3 bases and J gave up 0 bases, with 2 bases separating them. Looked up from germline, CDR1 is MNHNS and CDR2 is SASEGT. The CDR3 is 13 amino acids. CDR3 in amino acids: CASSDPNTGELFF. For the CDR3, the DNA is TGTGCCAGCAGTGACCCGAACACCGGGGAGCTGTTTTTT.

This chain uses TRBV6-5 with TRBJ1-1; D uncertain. From germline, CDR1 is MNHEY and CDR2 SVGAGI. Trimming took off 6 bases at V and 5 bases at J, with 16 bases between the two ends. The CDR3 sequence is 14 residues long. This chain's CDR3 is CASSSDWGGTEAFF. The CDR3 DNA follows: TGTGCCAGCAGCTCCGATTGGGGAGGGACTGAAGCTTTCTTT.

The rearrangement links TRBV11-1 to TRBJ2-7; 8 nucleotides match TRBD2. The germline V gene encodes CDR1 SGHAT and CDR2 FQDESV (reference sequence). CDR3 length equals 14 residues. V was clipped by 5 bases and J by 4 bases; unmatched bases: 7. Written as DNA, the CDR3 is TGTGCCAGCAGCCCCTTACTAGCGGCTTACGAGCAGTACTTC. Its translation is CASSPLLAAYEQYF. Together with reference TRBV11-1 and TRBJ2-7, the CDR3 gives the full variable domain: EAEVAQSPRYKITEKSQAVAFWCDPISGHATLYWYRQILGQGPELLVQFQDESVVDDSQLPKDRFSAERLKGVDSTLKIQPAELGDSAMYLCASSPLLAAYEQYFGPGTRLTVT.

The gene calls are TRBV9 and TRBJ2-5; 9 nucleotides line up with TRBD1. V lost 4 bases and J lost 4; bases outside the gene matches: 8. This CDR3 is 15 amino acids long. Germline CDR1 SGDLS, CDR2 YYNGEE. The CDR3 sequence is CASSRRQGVGETQYF. CDR3 nucleotide sequence: TGTGCCAGCAGCCGCCGACAGGGGGTAGGAGAGACCCAGTACTTC.

The chain carries TRBV2 and TRBJ1-5, with unresolved D. The CDR3 totals 15 residues. With 4 bases removed from V and 0 bases from J, the gap between germline ends came to 10 bases. CDR1 is SNHLY and CDR2 is FYNNEI in the germline V gene. This CDR3 is CASSGTSHSNQPQHF. DNA for the CDR3: TGTGCCAGCAGTGGAACGAGTCATAGCAATCAGCCCCAGCATTTT.

The chain carries TRBV19 and TRBJ2-1; 9 bases agree with TRBD1. V lost 4 bases, J lost 8 bases, and 21 bases stayed unmatched. The CDR3 runs to 19 residues. Germline V gives CDR1 LNHDA, CDR2 SQIVND (reference sequence). The CDR3 loop reads CASSTQGLDRGQRGYEQFF. In nucleotides, the CDR3 is TGTGCCAGTAGTACCCAGGGGTTGGACAGGGGTCAAAGGGGATATGAGCAGTTCTTC.

V is TRBV7-2 and J is TRBJ2-7, with 12 bases lining up with TRBD2. J lost 0 bases, V lost 2 bases, and 8 bases had no gene match. This CDR3 comprises 18 residues. Germline CDR1 reads SGHTA; CDR2 reads FQGNSA. CDR3 DNA: TGTGCCAGCAGCTTATTACTAGCGGGAGGATCTTTCTCCTACGAGCAGTACTTC. Its translation: CASSLLLAGGSFSYEQYF.

Comment on this clone: The sample has other DNA sequences that encode this CDR3 too. The V and J genes are TRBV11-2 and TRBJ2-7; 9 bases map to TRBD1. The junction had 0 bases not matched to a gene; V was cut back by 1 base and J by 2 bases. Germline lookup yields CDR1 SGHAT and CDR2 FQNNGV. The CDR3 length is 14 residues. The CDR3 reads CASSLGQGAYEQYF. The CDR3 nucleotides are TGTGCCAGCAGCTTAGGACAGGGGGCCTACGAGCAGTACTTC.

The V and J genes are TRBV4-3 and TRBJ2-1; D is possibly TRBD1 (6 bases). The germline V gene encodes CDR1 LGHNA and CDR2 YSLEER. The CDR3 length is 15 residues. V was cut by 1 base and J by 6 bases, with 13 bases left in between. CDR3 DNA sequence: TGCGCCAGCAGCCAAGCAGGGGTTTTTGTCAATGAGCAGTTCTTC. Protein product: CASSQAGVFVNEQFF.

The chain uses TRBV7-9 and TRBJ2-7; D uncertain. The germline V and J ends were trimmed by 2 bases and 0 bases, with 14 bases remaining between them. Germline CDR1 and CDR2: SEHNR and FQNEAQ (reference sequence). The CDR3 is made up of 16 amino acids. The CDR3 sequence: CASSLSPTPSSYEQYF. Here the CDR3 DNA reads TGTGCCAGCAGCTTATCTCCGACACCGAGCTCCTACGAGCAGTACTTC. Full variable domain (missing parts from reference TRBV7-9 and TRBJ2-7): DTGVSQNPRHKITKRGQNVTFRCDPISEHNRLYWYRQTLGQGPEFLTYFQNEAQLEKSRLLSDRFSAERPKGSFSTLEIQRTEQGDSAMYLCASSLSPTPSSYEQYFGPGTRLTVT.

The chain employs TRBV6-5 and TRBJ1-3, with 7 bases aligning to TRBD1. Per the germline V gene, CDR1 is MNHEY and CDR2 is SVGAGI. The J segment lost 2 bases and the V segment lost 2 bases, leaving 3 bases of the junction unmatched. CDR3 length: 15 residues. The CDR3 sequence is CASSYGQATGNTIYF. The CDR3 nucleotides are TGTGCCAGCAGTTACGGACAGGCTACTGGAAACACCATATATTTT.

This chain joins TRBV27 and TRBJ2-5; 7 bases line up with TRBD1. This CDR3 has 13 amino acids. Germline V gene data show CDR1 as MNHEY and CDR2 as SMNVEV (reference sequence). V lost 6 bases to trimming and J lost 5 bases; unmatched junction nucleotides: 6. CDR3 residues: CASRMTGLETQYF. CDR3 coding DNA: TGTGCCAGCAGGATGACAGGGTTGGAGACCCAGTACTTC.

The V gene is TRBV16, the J gene TRBJ2-1; 10 nucleotides agree with TRBD1. The CDR3 totals 16 residues. Germline loops: CDR1 KGHSY, CDR2 FQNENV. The V gene end was trimmed by 3 bases and the J gene end by 7 bases; junction bases not matched to a gene: 9. In DNA, the CDR3 is TGTGCCAGCAGCCAGACAGGGGGCGGGAAGAAGAATGAGCAGTTCTTC. Protein: CASSQTGGGKKNEQFF.

This clone was detected only a few times. The CDR3 loop is CAWSGYTEAFF. The CDR3 DNA reads as TGTGCCTGGAGTGGGTACACTGAAGCTTTCTTT. This chain links TRBV30 with TRBJ1-1; D remains ambiguous. Per the germline V gene, CDR1 is GTSNPN and CDR2 is SVGIG (reference sequence). With 1 base removed from V and 3 bases from J, the gap between germline ends came to 3 bases. The CDR3 runs 11 residues.

The chain carries TRBV27 and TRBJ2-1; D gene ambiguous. Trimming shortened V by 0 bases and J by 8 bases, and 8 bases separated the two germline ends. The CDR3 is 13 residues long. Germline V gives CDR1 MNHEY, CDR2 SMNVEV (reference sequence). The CDR3 DNA reads as TGTGCCAGCAGTTTATCTCCAGGCCATGAGCAGTTCTTC. Its protein is CASSLSPGHEQFF.

The chain has TRBV19 and TRBJ1-2; 8 bases are shared with TRBD1. CDR1 LNHDA and CDR2 SQIVND come from the germline V gene (reference sequence). V lost 5 bases and J lost 2; bases outside the gene matches: 7. This CDR3 has 15 amino acids. As DNA, the CDR3 is TGTGCCAGTAGTTTAGGACAGGGATCGAACTATGGCTACACCTTC. It translates to CASSLGQGSNYGYTF.

This chain connects TRBV7-8 to TRBJ2-7, with a weak D call TRBD1 (6 bases). Trimming took 3 bases from V and 2 from J, leaving 11 bases between them. Germline assignment: CDR1 SGHVS and CDR2 FQNEAQ. The length of the CDR3 is 14 residues. CDR3 nucleotide sequence: TGTGCCAGCAGCTTCCGGGACATCGCCTACGAGCAGTACTTC. Translating it yields CASSFRDIAYEQYF.

The gene calls are TRBV18 and TRBJ2-1, with 9 positions matching TRBD2. This CDR3 spans 18 amino acids. The germline V gene encodes CDR1 KGHSH and CDR2 LQKENI. V shed 3 bases, J shed 12 bases, and the junction held 21 bases outside the gene matches. The CDR3 nucleotides read TGTGCCAGCTCACCGCTACAGGGAAGCGGGAGGCCTTCGAAAGGGCAGTTCTTC. It codes for CASSPLQGSGRPSKGQFF.

The chain employs TRBV21-1 and TRBJ2-5; TRBD2 is the table's D call, not checked against the DNA. TRBV21-1 is a listed pseudogene. This CDR3 is 16 amino acids long. The CDR3 region has the DNA TGTGCCAGCTGTCAGGTCGGACTACGCACCCAAGAGACCCAGTACTTC. Translating gives CASCQVGLRTQETQYF.

V and J are TRBV5-1 and TRBJ2-2; TRBD1 aligns across 7 bases. In germline, CDR1 is SGHRS, CDR2 YFSETQ. The trim removed 0 bases at V and 7 bases at J, leaving 15 bases unmatched. The CDR3 is 18 residues long. CDR3 coding DNA: TGCGCCAGCAGCTTGGACATTCCCGCTAGCAGGGGGAGCGGGGAGCTGTTTTTT. Its protein product is CASSLDIPASRGSGELFF.

The chain combines TRBV11-2 with TRBJ2-7; 11 bases align to TRBD2. Germline V gene data show CDR1 as SGHAT and CDR2 as FQNNGV. This CDR3 has 16 amino acids. Trimming at V came to 5 bases and at J to 5 bases, leaving 11 bases not matched to a gene. CDR3 protein: CASSTSSSGRYHEQYF. CDR3 sequence (DNA): TGTGCCAGCAGCACCAGTTCTAGCGGGAGGTACCACGAGCAGTACTTC.

This sequence joins TRBV27 and TRBJ1-1; no clear D. Germline loops: CDR1 MNHEY, CDR2 SMNVEV (reference sequence). V dropped 4 bases and J dropped 0 bases, with 9 bases sitting between them. The CDR3 spans 14 residues. The CDR3 nucleotides read TGTGCCAGCAGTTATGGAAACATGAACACTGAAGCTTTCTTT. It encodes CASSYGNMNTEAFF.

This clone was observed a few times. Being one base from a much bigger clone, this may be a read error. The sample carries other DNA sequences with the same CDR3. The chain has TRBV6-5 and TRBJ1-1; D perhaps matches TRBD1 (5 bases). The germline V gene encodes CDR1 MNHEY and CDR2 SVGAGI. The CDR3 is 12 residues long. With 2 bases removed from V and 5 bases from J, the gap between germline ends came to 6 bases. The CDR3 region has the DNA TGTGCCAGCAGTTACGGGGGGACTGAAGCTTTCTTT. The encoded protein is CASSYGGTEAFF.

The chain carries TRBV4-2 and TRBJ1-1; D uncertain. V lost 4 bases to trimming and J lost 0 bases, with 12 bases between them. The CDR3 extends over 15 amino acids. The germline gives CDR1 LGHNA, CDR2 YNFKEQ. This chain's CDR3 is CASSPRSGVNTEAFF. Written as DNA, the CDR3 is TGTGCCAGCAGCCCTAGAAGTGGGGTGAACACTGAAGCTTTCTTT.